Below, 21 T cell receptor beta chains from the same sample are listed, as sequenced in a study of cytomegalovirus exposure and HLA in healthy donors. PCR amplification relied on 60 Vbeta primers (plus 13 Jbeta primers). Profiling relied on immunoSEQ multiplex PCR, and the TCRdb table lists in-frame clones only, not all of them. This table holds under 200,000 clones, roughly 85% found once. Sample: PBMCs. Receptor source: a young man in good health and CMV-seronegative.

The CDR3 nucleotides are TGCGCCAGCAGCTTGCTGGCGGAAGAGACCCAGTACTTC. Translating it yields CASSLLAEETQYF. V and J are TRBV5-1 and TRBJ2-5; D ambiguous. CDR3 length equals 13 residues. Germline V lookup: CDR1 SGHRS, CDR2 YFSETQ. The ends were cut back, 1 base at V and 3 bases at J, with 7 bases in the middle.

This chain joins TRBV7-8 and TRBJ1-6, with no clear D. The germline V gene has CDR1 SGHVS and CDR2 FQNEAQ. Trimming pared 3 bases from V and 8 bases from J, leaving 8 bases between. CDR3 length equals 13 residues. Here the CDR3 DNA reads TGTGCCAGCAGCTTTGGAGAAGATTCACCCCTCCACTTT. Its protein product is CASSFGEDSPLHF.

The V gene is TRBV19, the J gene TRBJ1-2; 9 bases map to TRBD1. The CDR3 is made up of 14 amino acids. Germline CDR1 and CDR2: LNHDA and SQIVND (reference sequence). Germline trimming cut 5 bases from V and 8 bases from J; bases unmatched to any gene: 9. The CDR3 reads CASSSRTGANGYTF. Written as DNA, the CDR3 is TGTGCCAGTAGTTCGCGGACAGGGGCTAACGGCTACACCTTC. The whole variable domain, remainder taken from reference TRBV19 and TRBJ1-2, is DGGITQSPKYLFRKEGQNVTLSCEQNLNHDAMYWYRQDPGQGLRLIYYSQIVNDFQKGDIAEGYSVSREKKESFPLTVTSAQKNPTAFYLCASSSRTGANGYTFGSGTRLTVV.

Worth noting for this clone: One junction end disagrees with the germline gene, perhaps due to a read error. The CDR3 sequence: CASRKNRDRLKAGDF. CDR3 DNA sequence: TGTGCCAGCAGGAAGAACCGGGACAGGCTGAAGGCAGGTGACTTC. V usage is TRBV2 and J usage is TRBJ2-7, with TRBD1 identical over 8 bases. The CDR3 totals 15 residues. Germline assignment: CDR1 SNHLY and CDR2 FYNNEI.

This sequence joins TRBV19 and TRBJ1-5; no definite D call. V lost 6 bases to trimming and J lost 0 bases, with 15 bases between them. The CDR3 sequence is 16 residues long. CDR1 is LNHDA and CDR2 is SQIVND in the germline V gene (reference sequence). The DNA of the CDR3 is TGTGCCAGTAGCGCCAATCGCGGGGTTAGCAATCAGCCCCAGCATTTT. As protein: CASSANRGVSNQPQHF. Based on the CDR3 plus reference TRBV19 and TRBJ1-5, the full variable domain is DGGITQSPKYLFRKEGQNVTLSCEQNLNHDAMYWYRQDPGQGLRLIYYSQIVNDFQKGDIAEGYSVSREKKESFPLTVTSAQKNPTAFYLCASSANRGVSNQPQHFGDGTRLSIL.

The rearrangement uses TRBV19 and TRBJ2-5; D might be TRBD2 (8 bases). V shed 10 bases and J shed 5 bases, with 26 bases lying between them. Germline V gene lookup returns CDR1 LNHDA and CDR2 SQIVND (reference sequence). The CDR3 loop spans 16 amino acids. CDR3 amino acids: CATKRGQGVSLETQYF. Written as DNA, the CDR3 is TGTGCCACGAAGCGGGGGCAGGGGGTTTCCTTGGAGACCCAGTACTTC.

This clone was found a few times. The chain combines TRBV6-6 with TRBJ2-2; D may be TRBD1 (5 bases). This CDR3 has 14 amino acids. With 8 bases removed from V and 2 bases from J, the gap between germline ends came to 12 bases. Germline values: CDR1 MNHNY, CDR2 SVGAGI (reference sequence). Here the CDR3 DNA reads TGTGCCAGCGATTTGACAGAAAACACCGGGGAGCTGTTTTTT. It codes for CASDLTENTGELFF.

CDR3 sequence reads: CASSWLVPNEQFF. DNA for the CDR3: TGTGCCAGCAGCTGGCTAGTTCCCAATGAGCAGTTCTTC. The rearrangement links TRBV5-6 to TRBJ2-1; no clear D gene. The germline V gene has CDR1 SGHDT and CDR2 YYEEEE. The CDR3 sequence is 13 residues long. V lost 3 bases, J lost 6 bases, and 10 bases lay in between.

CDR3 residues: CASSLRGVDYGYTF. For the CDR3, the DNA is TGTGCCAGTTCCCTCCGGGGAGTAGACTATGGCTACACCTTC. The chain uses TRBV11-2 and TRBJ1-2; D not resolved. Germline V gives CDR1 SGHAT, CDR2 FQNNGV. V lost 9 bases and J lost 3, with 17 bases in between. This CDR3 has 14 residues.

This chain links TRBV6-5 with TRBJ2-7; 8 nucleotides agree with TRBD1. CDR1 is MNHEY and CDR2 is SVGAGI in the germline V gene. J was trimmed by 2 bases and V by 6 bases; bases with no gene match: 9. The CDR3 extends over 15 amino acids. Here the CDR3 reads CASSRSTTGAYEQYF. CDR3 sequence (DNA): TGTGCCAGCAGCAGATCCACGACAGGGGCCTACGAGCAGTACTTC.

This chain links TRBV27 with TRBJ2-5; TRBD1 agrees at 7 bases. The DNA end is a closer match to TRBJ2-7, so the J assignment may be wrong. The germline V gene encodes CDR1 MNHEY and CDR2 SMNVEV (reference sequence). This CDR3 region has 13 residues. The CDR3 reads CASRRGGWDEQYF. CDR3 sequence (DNA): TGTGCCAGCAGAAGAGGGGGCTGGGACGAGCAGTACTTC.

This clone has a single count. The V gene is TRBV5-1, the J gene TRBJ1-3, with 7 bases aligning to TRBD1. Germline V lookup: CDR1 SGHRS, CDR2 YFSETQ. J gave up 0 bases and V 0 bases, and 3 bases lay outside the gene matches. This CDR3 has 16 amino acids. In nucleotides, the CDR3 is TGCGCCAGCAGCTTGGGGGGGACAGTCTCTGGAAACACCATATATTTT. Translated, it gives CASSLGGTVSGNTIYF.

The V and J genes are TRBV28 and TRBJ1-4; D is uncertain. From germline, CDR1 is MDHEN and CDR2 SYDVKM. The germline V and J ends were trimmed by 5 bases and 11 bases, with 21 bases remaining between them. This CDR3 has 15 residues. CDR3 nucleotide sequence: TGTGCCAGCAGTCCTATTCCGGTACCTGAAGAGAAACTGTTTTTT. Protein: CASSPIPVPEEKLFF.

This CDR3 reads CASSLPGLGGEETQYF. In DNA form, the CDR3 reads TGTGCCAGCAGCTTGCCGGGACTGGGAGGTGAAGAGACCCAGTACTTC. This rearrangement joins TRBV7-9 to TRBJ2-5; tentative D call: TRBD2 (6 bases). CDR1 is SEHNR, CDR2 FQNEAQ, per germline (reference sequence). The CDR3 is made up of 16 amino acids. Trimming took off 3 bases at V and 3 bases at J, with 17 bases between the two ends.

V gene TRBV10-3 combines with J gene TRBJ2-3, with D maybe TRBD2 (6 bases). The V gene's germline CDR1 is ENHRY and CDR2 SYGVKD. This CDR3 has 14 amino acids. Trimming took 7 bases from V and 6 from J, leaving 17 bases between them. CDR3 DNA sequence: TGTGCCATCACGGTTAGTCCCAGCGGGGATACGCAGTATTTT. Encoded protein: CAITVSPSGDTQYF.

This clone was seen a few times. The chain uses TRBV4-1 and TRBJ2-1; a possible D gene is TRBD1 (6 bases). Per germline, CDR1 MGHRA and CDR2 YSYEKL. The CDR3 covers 17 residues. Trimming removed 0 bases at V and 2 bases at J, with 14 bases between. CDR3 amino acids: CASSQEGAGNPYNEQFF. Written as DNA, the CDR3 is TGCGCCAGCAGCCAAGAGGGGGCGGGCAACCCCTACAATGAGCAGTTCTTC.

The chain couples TRBV15 to TRBJ1-5; possibly TRBD1 for D (6 bases). CDR3 size: 17 residues. V lost 0 bases and J 4 bases, leaving 16 bases between the germline ends. Germline assignment: CDR1 LNHNV and CDR2 YYDKDF (reference sequence). The DNA for the CDR3 is TGTGCCACCAGCAGAGATCGCGGGGGCCACGTAAATCAGCCCCAGCATTTT. Translating gives CATSRDRGGHVNQPQHF.

This clone was recorded once. The chain is built from TRBV5-4 and TRBJ1-1; possibly TRBD1 for D (5 bases). V was trimmed by 1 base and J by 5 bases, leaving 6 bases between them. The CDR3 is 12 residues long. Germline CDR1 SGHNT, CDR2 YYREEE (reference sequence). As DNA, the CDR3 is TGTGCCAGCAGCTTGCGGGGGACTGAAGCTTTCTTT. This codes for CASSLRGTEAFF. Full variable domain (missing parts from reference TRBV5-4 and TRBJ1-1): ETGVTQSPTHLIKTRGQQVTLRCSSQSGHNTVSWYQQALGQGPQFIFQYYREEENGRGNFPPRFSGLQFPNYSSELNVNALELDDSALYLCASSLRGTEAFFGQGTRLTVV.

This chain uses TRBV10-1 with TRBJ2-1, with 10 bases identical to TRBD2. CDR1 is WNHNN, CDR2 SYGVQD, per germline (reference sequence). The trim removed 3 bases at V and 6 bases at J, leaving 14 bases unmatched. This CDR3 region has 18 residues. For the CDR3, the DNA is TGCGCCAGCAGTGAAGGTCCTCGGGGAAGCGGGAGGGCCAATGAGCAGTTCTTC. This sequence encodes CASSEGPRGSGRANEQFF.

The chain recombines TRBV28 with TRBJ1-3; 7 positions match TRBD1. Germline V gives CDR1 MDHEN, CDR2 SYDVKM. The V segment lost 8 bases and the J segment 1 base; nucleotides outside the gene matches: 20. The CDR3 is 19 amino acids. The CDR3 DNA reads as TGTGCCAGCTCCACAGGACCCCCGAGACAGGGTCGGTCTGGAAACACCATATATTTT. This gives the protein CASSTGPPRQGRSGNTIYF.

This clone was picked up one time. J is TRBJ1-1 and V is TRBV2; 9 positions agree with TRBD1. Germline values: CDR1 SNHLY, CDR2 FYNNEI. The CDR3 sequence is 15 residues long. The V and J ends lost 4 bases and 3 bases, in that order; junction bases with no gene match: 6. CDR3 region: CASSVPRTGDTEAFF. CDR3 sequence (DNA): TGTGCCAGCAGTGTCCCAAGGACAGGGGACACTGAAGCTTTCTTT.